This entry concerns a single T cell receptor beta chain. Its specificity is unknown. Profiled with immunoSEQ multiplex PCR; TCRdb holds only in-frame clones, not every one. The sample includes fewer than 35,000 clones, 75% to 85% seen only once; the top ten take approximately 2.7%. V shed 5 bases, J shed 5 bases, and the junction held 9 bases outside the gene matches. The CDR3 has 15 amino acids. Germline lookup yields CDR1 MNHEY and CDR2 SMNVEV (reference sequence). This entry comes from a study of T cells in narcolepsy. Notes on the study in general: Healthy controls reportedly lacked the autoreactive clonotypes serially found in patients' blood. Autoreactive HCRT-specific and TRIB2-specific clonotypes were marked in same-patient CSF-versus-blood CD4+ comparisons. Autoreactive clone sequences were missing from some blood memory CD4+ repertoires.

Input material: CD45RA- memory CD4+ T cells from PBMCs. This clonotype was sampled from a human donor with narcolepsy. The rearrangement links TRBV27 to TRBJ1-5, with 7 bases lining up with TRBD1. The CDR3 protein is CASSPLVGGDQPQHF. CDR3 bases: TGTGCCAGCAGTCCACTCGTAGGGGGCGATCAGCCCCAGCATTTT.